Each of the 24 T cell receptor beta chains below was sequenced from the same sample in a study of cytomegalovirus exposure and HLA in healthy donors. This PCR relied on a set of 60 Vbeta primers and 13 Jbeta primers. Profiled with immunoSEQ multiplex PCR; TCRdb holds only in-frame clones, not every one. This sample has fewer than 130,000 clones, with approximately 84% found just once. Sequenced material: PBMCs. The receptors were gathered from a man aged 40-49 years in good health and CMV-seronegative.

This clone appeared a single time. The chain couples TRBV28 to TRBJ1-6; D might be TRBD1 (5 bases). The CDR3 contains 13 residues. Per germline, CDR1 MDHEN and CDR2 SYDVKM. V was pared by 6 bases and J by 9 bases, with 12 bases between. The CDR3: CASSPGVGSPLHF. CDR3 bases: TGTGCCAGCAGCCCGGGGGTGGGTTCACCCCTCCACTTT.

The chain has TRBV9 and TRBJ1-2; D ambiguous. This CDR3 is 13 amino acids long. From germline, CDR1 is SGDLS and CDR2 YYNGEE. Between the trimmed V and J ends, which lost 1 base and 4 bases, there was a span of 8 bases. The CDR3 DNA sequence: TGTGCCAGCAGCGTATCTCCCGGCTATGGCTACACCTTC. Its protein product is CASSVSPGYGYTF. The entire variable domain, with the rest obtained from reference TRBV9 and TRBJ1-2, is as follows: DSGVTQTPKHLITATGQRVTLRCSPRSGDLSVYWYQQSLDQGLQFLIQYYNGEERAKGNILERFSAQQFPDLHSELNLSSLELGDSALYFCASSVSPGYGYTFGSGTRLTVV.

The chain uses TRBV5-1 and TRBJ1-4; 8 bases are a match to TRBD1. The CDR3 length is 14 residues. Germline values: CDR1 SGHRS, CDR2 YFSETQ. Losses at the gene ends were 6 bases for V and 8 bases for J; bases not matched to a gene: 9. In DNA form, the CDR3 reads TGCGCCAGCAAATCGACAGGGGTCGGGGAAAAACTGTTTTTT. It specifies CASKSTGVGEKLFF. Combining the CDR3 with reference TRBV5-1 and TRBJ1-4 gives the whole variable domain KAGVTQTPRYLIKTRGQQVTLSCSPISGHRSVSWYQQTPGQGLQFLFEYFSETQRNKGNFPGRFSGRQFSNSRSEMNVSTLELGDSALYLCASKSTGVGEKLFFGSGTQLSVL.

The V gene is TRBV28, the J gene TRBJ2-5, with TRBD1 matching over 11 bases. There are 18 residues in the CDR3. V trimming: 3 bases; J trimming: 5 bases; junction bases outside the gene matches: 14. Germline CDR1 reads MDHEN; CDR2 reads SYDVKM. The chain's CDR3 is CASSFGQGAGGSTETQYF. CDR3 coding DNA: TGTGCCAGCAGTTTCGGACAGGGGGCGGGAGGCTCAACCGAGACCCAGTACTTC.

V gene TRBV7-6 combines with J gene TRBJ1-3; no reliable D call. The CDR3 loop spans 15 amino acids. The V gene's germline CDR1 is SGHVS and CDR2 FNYEAQ. Trimming removed 5 bases from V and 1 base from J, with 12 bases in between. CDR3 amino acids: CASSLVSASGNTIYF. Written as DNA, the CDR3 is TGTGCCAGCAGCCTAGTTAGTGCATCTGGAAACACCATATATTTT.

This chain uses TRBV7-9 with TRBJ1-3; D might be TRBD1 (5 bases). Germline CDR1 is SEHNR and CDR2 is FQNEAQ (reference sequence). V was shortened by 5 bases and J by 2 bases, with 13 bases between the two germline ends. This CDR3 comprises 15 residues. The CDR3 protein is CASSGGAEAGNTIYF. CDR3 bases: TGTGCCAGCAGCGGCGGGGCCGAGGCTGGAAACACCATATATTTT.

The chain is built from TRBV11-3 and TRBJ2-7; 10 bases align to TRBD1. The CDR3 contains 13 residues. Germline CDR1 reads SGHNT; CDR2 reads YENEEA. Trimming removed 5 bases from V and 6 bases from J; junction bases left unmatched: 4. CDR3 nucleotide sequence: TGTGCCAGCAGCATCGGGACAGGGGCCGAGCAGTACTTC. This codes for CASSIGTGAEQYF.

This sequence joins TRBV25-1 and TRBJ2-3; TRBD1 aligns across 7 bases. The CDR3 consists of 18 residues. V was clipped by 2 bases and J by 3 bases; unmatched bases: 14. Germline values: CDR1 MGHDK, CDR2 SYGVNS. The CDR3 sequence: CASSEAGGRGYSTDTQYF. The DNA for the CDR3 is TGTGCCAGCAGTGAAGCTGGAGGCAGGGGGTATAGTACAGATACGCAGTATTTT.

A single count supports this clone. The V and J genes are TRBV27 and TRBJ2-1, with TRBD2 matching over 8 bases. J lost 3 bases, V lost 5 bases, and 6 bases had no gene match. CDR3 size: 15 residues. Germline CDR1 is MNHEY and CDR2 is SMNVEV (reference sequence). In nucleotides, the CDR3 is TGTGCCAGCAGTCCCTTGAGCGGGGGCTACAATGAGCAGTTCTTC. Translated: CASSPLSGGYNEQFF.

The chain uses TRBV28 and TRBJ2-1; D is ambiguous. Germline CDR1 reads MDHEN; CDR2 reads SYDVKM. V shed 3 bases and J shed 7 bases, with 10 bases lying between them. CDR3 size: 13 residues. The CDR3 spells CASSFSDWNEQFF. The CDR3 region has the DNA TGTGCCAGCAGTTTTTCCGACTGGAATGAGCAGTTCTTC.

The V and J genes are TRBV20-1 and TRBJ2-7, with no clear D. V lost 2 bases and J 6 bases, leaving 8 bases between the germline ends. The CDR3 extends over 11 amino acids. Germline V gene sequence: CDR1 DFQATT, CDR2 SNEGSKA (reference sequence). The chain's CDR3 is CSARSRGEQYF. The CDR3 nucleotides read TGCAGTGCTAGAAGCCGCGGCGAGCAGTACTTC.

The V call is TRBV21-1, the J call TRBJ1-2; the table gives TRBD1 as D, unverified against the DNA. TRBV21-1 is assigned pseudogene status. This CDR3 region has 16 residues. CDR3 residues: CASSKGRGTELYGYTF. For the CDR3, the DNA is TGTGCCAGCAGCAAAGGACGCGGGACAGAATTATATGGCTACACCTTC.

The gene calls are TRBV11-2 and TRBJ2-6; tentatively, D is TRBD1 (5 bases). Germline CDR1 SGHAT, CDR2 FQNNGV. The V end lost 5 bases, the J end lost 0 bases, and 14 bases lay between the germline ends. The CDR3 sequence is 17 residues long. CDR3 loop: CASSQDSSSSGANVLTF. CDR3 in DNA: TGTGCCAGCAGCCAAGACAGCTCGAGCTCTGGGGCCAACGTCCTGACTTTC.

The chain recombines TRBV29-1 with TRBJ2-2, with D possibly matching TRBD1 (5 bases). V dropped 6 bases and J dropped 1 base, with 9 bases sitting between them. CDR1 SQVTM and CDR2 ANQGSEA come from the germline V gene. The CDR3 totals 13 residues. The CDR3 nucleotides read TGCAGCGTAGGCAGGGAGAACACCGGGGAGCTGTTTTTT. Translating it yields CSVGRENTGELFF.

The chain carries TRBV18 and TRBJ2-3, with 7 bases fitting TRBD1. The CDR3 sequence is 16 residues long. CDR1 is KGHSH and CDR2 is LQKENI in the germline V gene. V dropped 3 bases and J dropped 0; count of bases not matched to a gene: 6. CDR3 sequence: CASSPTRQGSTDTQYF. The CDR3 DNA reads TGTGCCAGCTCACCGACCCGACAGGGTAGCACAGATACGCAGTATTTT.

The chain employs TRBV15 and TRBJ2-2; weak D call: TRBD2 (5 bases). Per germline, CDR1 LNHNV and CDR2 YYDKDF (reference sequence). This CDR3 contains 17 residues. V was clipped by 1 base and J by 0 bases, with 12 bases between them. CDR3 loop: CATSRVGRGSNTGELFF. Here the CDR3 DNA reads TGTGCCACCAGCAGAGTGGGTCGGGGATCGAACACCGGGGAGCTGTTTTTT. The full variable domain, with the rest looked up from reference TRBV15 and TRBJ2-2, is DAMVIQNPRYQVTQFGKPVTLSCSQTLNHNVMYWYQQKSSQAPKLLFHYYDKDFNNEADTPDNFQSRRPNTSFCFLDIRSPGLGDTAMYLCATSRVGRGSNTGELFFGEGSRLTVL.

The chain recombines TRBV5-6 with TRBJ1-1; maybe TRBD1 (6 bases). Germline values: CDR1 SGHDT, CDR2 YYEEEE. CDR3 size: 16 residues. V was cut by 3 bases and J by 0 bases, with 15 bases left in between. CDR3 residues: CASSSRDNYLNTEAFF. The CDR3 nucleotides are TGTGCCAGCAGCTCCCGGGACAACTACTTGAACACTGAAGCTTTCTTT.

Turning to this clone: Additional DNA sequences in this sample encode the identical CDR3. The rearrangement links TRBV4-1 to TRBJ1-1, with D uncertain. V was clipped by 0 bases and J by 5 bases, with 7 bases between them. CDR1 is MGHRA and CDR2 is YSYEKL in the germline V gene. The CDR3 extends over 13 amino acids. The CDR3 loop reads CASSQDRRTEAFF. The CDR3 bases are TGCGCCAGCAGCCAAGATCGCAGAACTGAAGCTTTCTTT.

Comment on this clone: This sample also contains other DNA sequences that code for the same CDR3. This sequence joins TRBV5-1 and TRBJ1-1; TRBD1 is a possible D gene (6 bases). The V end was cut by 0 bases, the J end by 2 bases, with 11 bases between. The CDR3 runs 15 residues. CDR1 and CDR2 from the germline V gene are SGHRS and YFSETQ. The CDR3, as DNA: TGCGCCAGCAGCTTGGCCGCAGGGGTAAACACTGAAGCTTTCTTT. Translation: CASSLAAGVNTEAFF.

V and J are TRBV5-4 and TRBJ1-1; D gene uncertain. CDR1 is SGHNT and CDR2 is YYREEE in the germline V gene (reference sequence). The CDR3 runs 15 residues. V was cut by 6 bases and J by 0 bases, with 15 bases left in between. As DNA, the CDR3 is TGTGCCAGCAACAACTTAGAGGTTCTGAACACTGAAGCTTTCTTT. This translates into CASNNLEVLNTEAFF.

This clone was seen only once. The V gene is TRBV9, the J gene TRBJ2-7, with 10 bases aligning to TRBD1. The CDR3 runs 16 residues. J lost 2 bases, V lost 4 bases, and 9 bases had no gene match. Germline V gives CDR1 SGDLS, CDR2 YYNGEE. The CDR3 coding sequence is TGTGCCAGCAGCCATTCCGGGGACAGGGGTACCTACGAGCAGTACTTC. It translates to CASSHSGDRGTYEQYF.

The rearrangement joins TRBV7-2 to TRBJ2-7; 8 bases map to TRBD2. J gave up 3 bases and V 5 bases, and 9 bases lay outside the gene matches. The CDR3 has 15 residues. CDR1 is SGHTA, CDR2 FQGNSA, per germline. DNA for the CDR3: TGTGCCAGCAGCGCCGGGGGGGGTGGGATCTACGAGCAGTACTTC. It codes for CASSAGGGGIYEQYF. Drawing the rest from reference TRBV7-2 and TRBJ2-7, the complete variable domain is GAGVSQSPSNKVTEKGKDVELRCDPISGHTALYWYRQSLGQGLEFLIYFQGNSAPDKSGLPSDRFSAERTGGSVSTLTIQRTQQEDSAVYLCASSAGGGGIYEQYFGPGTRLTVT.

DNA of the CDR3: TGTGCCAGCAGAAAGACAGGGGGAACGGCTTTCTTT. Protein: CASRKTGGTAFF. This chain uses TRBV6-5 with TRBJ1-1; the match to TRBD1 covers 9 bases. Germline V gene data show CDR1 as MNHEY and CDR2 as SVGAGI. The CDR3 runs to 12 residues. Unmatched junction bases numbered 7, after V lost 6 bases and J lost 11 bases.

The chain has TRBV4-1 and TRBJ1-1, with TRBD1 matching over 9 bases. Unmatched junction bases numbered 13, after V lost 4 bases and J lost 4 bases. Looked up from germline, CDR1 is MGHRA and CDR2 is YSYEKL. CDR3 length equals 17 residues. The CDR3 DNA follows: TGCGCCAGCAGCCTCACGATCACAGGGGGCCGTGGCACTGAAGCTTTCTTT. It translates to CASSLTITGGRGTEAFF.